The clone carrying this T cell receptor (beta chain) was counted a few times. In the original workflow: Per sample, the median was about 88,000 TCRs, with values from around 24,000 to 710,000. TCRdb re-analysed the RACE reads in MiXCR, keeping a single row per CDR3 protein. TCRdb's processing, not the authors', yielded these V and J calls. Of 95,000 to 150,000 distinct CDR3 sequences in the sample, over 9% were seen once. Time point reported: patch test 3, about 24 weeks after DPC sensitization. Treatment: therapeutic diphenylcyclopropenone sensitization with weekly scalp DPC. This sample is drawn from a study of human T cells and chemical hapten exposure. This CDR3 comprises 12 residues. Looked up from germline, CDR1 is SQVTM and CDR2 is ANQGSEA. The V gene lost 0 bases and the J gene lost 5 bases, with 8 bases spanning the gap.

This TCR was sampled from a woman aged 50 to 65 with alopecia areata. Some clones in this sample may be carry-over from other donors' samples. The chain carries TRBV29-1 and TRBJ2-7; maybe TRBD1 (5 bases). Sequenced here: whole blood, sampled in connection with sensitization to the hapten diphenylcyclopropenone (DPC). CDR3: CSVEEKGDEQYF. The CDR3 nucleotides are TGCAGCGTTGAAGAGAAAGGGGACGAGCAGTACTTC.